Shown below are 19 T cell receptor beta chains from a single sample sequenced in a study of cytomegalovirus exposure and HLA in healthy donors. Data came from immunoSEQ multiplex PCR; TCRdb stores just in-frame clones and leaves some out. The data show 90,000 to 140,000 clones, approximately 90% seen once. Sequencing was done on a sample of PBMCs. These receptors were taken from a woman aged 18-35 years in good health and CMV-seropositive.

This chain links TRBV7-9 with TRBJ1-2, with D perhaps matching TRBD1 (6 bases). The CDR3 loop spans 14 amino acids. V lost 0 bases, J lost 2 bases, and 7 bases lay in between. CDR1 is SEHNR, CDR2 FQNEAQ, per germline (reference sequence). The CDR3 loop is CASSLAQGNYGYTF. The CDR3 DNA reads TGTGCCAGCAGCTTAGCTCAGGGGAACTATGGCTACACCTTC.

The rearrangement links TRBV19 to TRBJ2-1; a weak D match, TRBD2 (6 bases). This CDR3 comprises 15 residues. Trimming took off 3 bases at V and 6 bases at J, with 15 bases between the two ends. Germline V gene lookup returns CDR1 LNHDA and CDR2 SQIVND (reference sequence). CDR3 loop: CASSIGTAGSNEQFF. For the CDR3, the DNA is TGTGCCAGTAGTATCGGGACGGCGGGATCCAATGAGCAGTTCTTC.

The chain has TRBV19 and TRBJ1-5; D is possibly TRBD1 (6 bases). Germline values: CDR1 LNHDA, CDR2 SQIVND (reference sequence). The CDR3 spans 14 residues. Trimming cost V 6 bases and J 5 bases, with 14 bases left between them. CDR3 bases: TGTGCCAGTAGCCCCCAGGGGAGAGATCAGCCCCAGCATTTT. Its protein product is CASSPQGRDQPQHF.

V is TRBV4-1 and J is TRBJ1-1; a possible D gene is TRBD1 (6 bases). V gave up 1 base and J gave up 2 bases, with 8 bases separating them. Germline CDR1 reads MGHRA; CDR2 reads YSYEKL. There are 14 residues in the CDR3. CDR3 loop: CASSQAGVNTEAFF. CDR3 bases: TGCGCCAGCAGCCAAGCAGGGGTAAACACTGAAGCTTTCTTT.

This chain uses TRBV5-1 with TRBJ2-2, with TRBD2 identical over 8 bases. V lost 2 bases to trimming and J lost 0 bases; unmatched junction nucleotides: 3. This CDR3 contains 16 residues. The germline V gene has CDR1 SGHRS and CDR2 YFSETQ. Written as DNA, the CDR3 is TGCGCCAGCAGCTTAGTACTAGCGGCGAACACCGGGGAGCTGTTTTTT. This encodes CASSLVLAANTGELFF.

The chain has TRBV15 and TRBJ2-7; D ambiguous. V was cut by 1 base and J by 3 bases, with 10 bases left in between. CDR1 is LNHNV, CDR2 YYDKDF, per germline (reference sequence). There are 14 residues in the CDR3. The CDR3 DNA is TGTGCCACCAGCAGAGGGCGAGGCAACTACGAGCAGTACTTC. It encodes CATSRGRGNYEQYF.

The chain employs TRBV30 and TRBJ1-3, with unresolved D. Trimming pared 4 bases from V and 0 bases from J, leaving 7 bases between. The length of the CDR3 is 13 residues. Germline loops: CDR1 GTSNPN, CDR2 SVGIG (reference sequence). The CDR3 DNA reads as TGTGCCTGGACGCGTAGCTCTGGAAACACCATATATTTT. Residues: CAWTRSSGNTIYF.

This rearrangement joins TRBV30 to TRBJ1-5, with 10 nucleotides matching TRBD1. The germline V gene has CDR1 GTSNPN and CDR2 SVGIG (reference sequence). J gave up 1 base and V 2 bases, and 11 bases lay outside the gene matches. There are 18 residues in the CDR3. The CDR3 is CAWSTRDRGTLSNQPQHF. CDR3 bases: TGTGCCTGGAGTACCCGGGACAGGGGAACCCTAAGCAATCAGCCCCAGCATTTT.

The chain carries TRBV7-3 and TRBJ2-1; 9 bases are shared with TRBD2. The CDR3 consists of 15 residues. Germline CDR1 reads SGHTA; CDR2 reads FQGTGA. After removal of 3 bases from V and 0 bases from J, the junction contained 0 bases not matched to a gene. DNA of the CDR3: TGTGCCAGCAGCTTTAGCGGGAGCTCCTACAATGAGCAGTTCTTC. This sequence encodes CASSFSGSSYNEQFF.

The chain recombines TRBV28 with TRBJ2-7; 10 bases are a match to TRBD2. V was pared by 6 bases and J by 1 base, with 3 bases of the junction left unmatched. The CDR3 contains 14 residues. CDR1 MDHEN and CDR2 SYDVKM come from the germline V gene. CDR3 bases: TGTGCCAGCAGCTTAGCGGGAGGTTCCTACGAGCAGTACTTC. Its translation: CASSLAGGSYEQYF.

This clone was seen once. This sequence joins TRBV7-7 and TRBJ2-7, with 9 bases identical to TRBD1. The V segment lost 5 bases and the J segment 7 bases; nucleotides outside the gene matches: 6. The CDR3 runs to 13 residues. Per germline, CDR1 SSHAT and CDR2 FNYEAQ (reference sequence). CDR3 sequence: CASSLGTGKEQYF. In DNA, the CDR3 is TGTGCCAGCAGCCTCGGGACAGGGAAGGAGCAGTACTTC. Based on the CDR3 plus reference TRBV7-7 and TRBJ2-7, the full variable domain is GAGVSQSPRYKVTKRGQDVTLRCDPISSHATLYWYQQALGQGPEFLTYFNYEAQPDKSGLPSDRFSAERPEGSISTLTIQRTEQRDSAMYRCASSLGTGKEQYFGPGTRLTVT.

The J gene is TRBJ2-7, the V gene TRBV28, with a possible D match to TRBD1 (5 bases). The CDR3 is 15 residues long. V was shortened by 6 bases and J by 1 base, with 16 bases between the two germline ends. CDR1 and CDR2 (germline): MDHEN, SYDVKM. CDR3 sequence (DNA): TGTGCCAGCAGCCCACACAGGTCTTGGTCCTACGAGCAGTACTTC. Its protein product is CASSPHRSWSYEQYF.

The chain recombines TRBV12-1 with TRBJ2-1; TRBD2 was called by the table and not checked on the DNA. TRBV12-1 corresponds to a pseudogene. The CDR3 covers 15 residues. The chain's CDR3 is CASSLTTSYQNEQFF. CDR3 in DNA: TGTGCCAGCAGCTTGACGACTAGCTACCAGAATGAGCAGTTCTTC.

CDR3 nucleotide sequence: TGTGCCAGCAGTTCTGTTCCCTACAGCGGGCAGTACTTC. It translates to CASSSVPYSGQYF. This chain uses TRBV28 with TRBJ2-7, with TRBD2 as a possible D gene (5 bases). This CDR3 region has 13 residues. V was clipped by 4 bases and J by 9 bases, with 16 bases between them. Germline V lookup: CDR1 MDHEN, CDR2 SYDVKM.

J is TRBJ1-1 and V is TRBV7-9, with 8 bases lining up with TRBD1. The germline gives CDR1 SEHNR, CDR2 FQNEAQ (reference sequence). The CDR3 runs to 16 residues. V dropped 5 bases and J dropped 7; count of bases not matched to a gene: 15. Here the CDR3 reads CASSPLLTGDFGEAFF. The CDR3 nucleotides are TGTGCCAGCAGCCCCCTCCTGACAGGGGACTTTGGTGAAGCTTTCTTT. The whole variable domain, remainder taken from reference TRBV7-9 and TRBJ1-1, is DTGVSQNPRHKITKRGQNVTFRCDPISEHNRLYWYRQTLGQGPEFLTYFQNEAQLEKSRLLSDRFSAERPKGSFSTLEIQRTEQGDSAMYLCASSPLLTGDFGEAFFGQGTRLTVV.

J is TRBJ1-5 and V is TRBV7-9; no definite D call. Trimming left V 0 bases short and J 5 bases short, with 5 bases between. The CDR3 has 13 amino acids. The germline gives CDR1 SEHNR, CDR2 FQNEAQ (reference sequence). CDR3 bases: TGTGCCAGCAGCTTAGCGGTAGATCAGCCCCAGCATTTT. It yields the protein CASSLAVDQPQHF. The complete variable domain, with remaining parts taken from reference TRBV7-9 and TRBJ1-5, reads DTGVSQNPRHKITKRGQNVTFRCDPISEHNRLYWYRQTLGQGPEFLTYFQNEAQLEKSRLLSDRFSAERPKGSFSTLEIQRTEQGDSAMYLCASSLAVDQPQHFGDGTRLSIL.

The CDR3 sequence: CASSLGTRSSGNTIYF. In DNA form, the CDR3 reads TGTGCCAGCAGCTTAGGTACCAGATCCTCTGGAAACACCATATATTTT. V and J are TRBV11-2 and TRBJ1-3; D is uncertain. Germline CDR1 reads SGHAT; CDR2 reads FQNNGV. This CDR3 contains 16 residues. Trimming removed 1 base from V and 0 bases from J, with 10 bases in between.

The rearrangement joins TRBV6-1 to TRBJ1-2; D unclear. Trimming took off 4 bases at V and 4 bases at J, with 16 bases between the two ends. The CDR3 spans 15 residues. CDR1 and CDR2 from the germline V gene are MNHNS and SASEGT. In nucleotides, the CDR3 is TGTGCCAGCAGTGTTGTCGCGGCAAACCTCTATGGCTACACCTTC. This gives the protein CASSVVAANLYGYTF.

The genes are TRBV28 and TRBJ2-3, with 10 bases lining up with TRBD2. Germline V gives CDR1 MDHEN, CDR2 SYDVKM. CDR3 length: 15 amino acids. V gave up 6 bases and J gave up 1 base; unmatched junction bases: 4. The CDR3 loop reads CASSPSGGGTDTQYF. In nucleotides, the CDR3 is TGTGCCAGCAGCCCTAGCGGGGGAGGCACAGATACGCAGTATTTT.